These 32 T cell receptor beta chains were all obtained from the same sample, sequenced in a study of blood T cells in healthy people across ages. Primers used in a second PCR of roughly 7 to 12 cycles were a sample-barcoded 5' primer and a J-beta primer mix. TCRdb re-called the 5' RACE reads with MiXCR, one entry per CDR3 protein. The sample lists 1.2 million to 1.5 million distinct CDR3 sequences, around 59% occurring once. Material for sequencing was blood. These receptors were obtained from a man aged 18 to 29 in good health.

This clonotype was seen only a few times. CDR3 in amino acids: CASSVGGSPQYF. In DNA form, the CDR3 reads TGTGCCAGCAGCGTAGGGGGGAGTCCGCAGTATTTT. The chain uses TRBV9 and TRBJ2-3; either TRBD1 or TRBD2 may supply D (5 bases each). The CDR3 loop spans 12 amino acids. Germline V gene sequence: CDR1 SGDLS, CDR2 YYNGEE. Between the trimmed V and J ends, which lost 0 bases and 10 bases, there was a span of 9 bases.

In the case of this clonotype: One end of the junction fails to match germline, which may point to a read error. The V gene is TRBV7-8, the J gene TRBJ2-3, with D perhaps TRBD2 (6 bases). CDR3 size: 15 residues. In germline, CDR1 is SGHVS, CDR2 FQNEAQ. The CDR3 here is CTSSLRDFLGDTQYF. CDR3 nucleotides: TGTACCAGCAGCTTAAGGGACTTTCTGGGCGATACGCAGTATTTT.

This sequence joins TRBV20-1 and TRBJ2-2; D possibly corresponds to TRBD1 (6 bases). The length of the CDR3 is 13 residues. Deletions cut 6 bases from V and 0 bases from J, with 8 bases between. Germline V CDR1 and CDR2: DFQATT, SNEGSKA (reference sequence). The CDR3 DNA follows: TGCAGTGCCGGACAGCCGAACACCGGGGAGCTGTTTTTT. Its translation is CSAGQPNTGELFF.

The sample holds a few counts of this clonotype. The chain uses TRBV12-3 or TRBV12-4 and TRBJ2-7; 7 nucleotides match TRBD1. The J call is in doubt because the DNA end fits TRBJ2-5 better. The CDR3 is made up of 15 amino acids. The CDR3 DNA reads TGTGCCAGCAGTCTATTGAGACAGGGTGTGAGGACCCAGTACTTC. Translating gives CASSLLRQGVRTQYF.

The rearrangement links TRBV6-5 to TRBJ2-7; a weak D match, TRBD2 (6 bases). The CDR3 has 17 residues. Germline CDR1 MNHEY, CDR2 SVGAGI. V was pared by 2 bases and J by 2 bases, with 19 bases between. In DNA, the CDR3 is TGTGCCAGCAGTTACGCCCGCCCAGAATGGGGGGCCTACGAGCAGTACTTC. The encoded protein is CASSYARPEWGAYEQYF.

The chain has TRBV6-6 and TRBJ2-7, with no clear D. CDR1 is MNHNY and CDR2 is SVGAGI in the germline V gene (reference sequence). There are 14 residues in the CDR3. The germline V and J ends were trimmed by 6 bases and 0 bases, with 12 bases remaining between them. The CDR3 loop is CASRASAPSYEQYF. CDR3 coding DNA: TGTGCCAGCAGAGCATCGGCCCCCTCCTACGAGCAGTACTTC.

The J gene is TRBJ2-7, the V gene TRBV12-3 or TRBV12-4; 8 bases map to TRBD1. Unmatched junction bases numbered 9, after V lost 5 bases and J lost 0 bases. This CDR3 region has 16 residues. CDR3 residues: CASSVTGVKGSYEQYF. In DNA form, the CDR3 reads TGTGCCAGCAGTGTGACAGGGGTCAAAGGCTCCTACGAGCAGTACTTC.

The J gene is TRBJ2-6, the V gene TRBV25-1, with 10 bases that match TRBD1. CDR1 and CDR2 from the germline V gene are MGHDK and SYGVNS. Unmatched junction bases numbered 4, after V lost 5 bases and J lost 0 bases. The CDR3 covers 17 residues. CDR3 residues: CASSQGTGDSGANVLTF. The CDR3 DNA is TGTGCCAGCAGTCAAGGGACAGGGGACTCTGGGGCCAACGTCCTGACTTTC.

The chain is built from TRBV7-9 and TRBJ1-4; weak D call: TRBD1 (5 bases). Germline CDR1 is SEHNR and CDR2 is FQNEAQ (reference sequence). CDR3 size: 13 residues. The ends were cut back, 8 bases at V and 12 bases at J, with 19 bases in the middle. CDR3 sequence: CASVGQTRGELFF. In DNA form, the CDR3 reads TGTGCCAGCGTGGGGCAGACCCGCGGGGAACTGTTTTTT.

This chain links TRBV15 with TRBJ2-1; D is perhaps TRBD2 (5 bases). Germline lookup yields CDR1 LNHNV and CDR2 YYDKDF (reference sequence). The CDR3 contains 14 residues. Trimming removed 5 bases from V and 6 bases from J, with 14 bases in between. The CDR3 region is CATSWEASPNEQFF. CDR3 DNA: TGTGCCACCAGCTGGGAAGCTAGCCCCAATGAGCAGTTCTTC.

The genes are TRBV10-3 and TRBJ2-7; TRBD2 aligns across 9 bases. The germline gives CDR1 ENHRY, CDR2 SYGVKD. The CDR3 extends over 15 amino acids. The J segment lost 1 base and the V segment lost 3 bases, leaving 4 bases of the junction unmatched. CDR3 coding DNA: TGTGCCATCAGTGAAGGCGGGGGGGTTTCCTACGAGCAGTACTTC. Translating it yields CAISEGGGVSYEQYF.

The chain carries TRBV12-3 or TRBV12-4 and TRBJ1-2, with a weak D call TRBD1 (5 bases). The CDR3 runs 13 residues. Trimming took 7 bases from V and 7 from J, leaving 16 bases between them. The CDR3, as DNA: TGTGCCAGCAAAGCAACAGGCGTGGGTGGCTACACCTTC. It codes for CASKATGVGGYTF.

This clonotype turned up a few times. The gene calls are TRBV20-1 and TRBJ2-4, with 9 bases that match TRBD1. This CDR3 contains 19 residues. V trimming: 0 bases; J trimming: 0 bases; junction bases outside the gene matches: 12. Germline V gene data show CDR1 as DFQATT and CDR2 as SNEGSKA (reference sequence). CDR3 residues: CSARDGAKQGAEAKNIQYF. For the CDR3, the DNA is TGCAGTGCTAGAGATGGGGCAAAACAGGGGGCCGAAGCCAAAAACATTCAGTACTTC.

This clonotype was detected once. At one end, the junction sequence differs from germline, possibly due to a read error. The rearrangement links TRBV5-1 to TRBJ2-7, with D perhaps being TRBD1 or TRBD2 (5 bases each). Per germline, CDR1 SGHRS and CDR2 YFSETQ. This CDR3 region has 14 residues. The CDR3, as DNA: TGTGCCAGCAGATCCGGGGACGGCTTCTACGAGCAGTACTTC. It specifies CASRSGDGFYEQYF. The entire variable domain, with the rest obtained from reference TRBV5-1 and TRBJ2-7, is as follows: KAGVTQTPRYLIKTRGQQVTLSCSPISGHRSVSWYQQTPGQGLQFLFEYFSETQRNKGNFPGRFSGRQFSNSRSEMNVSTLELGDSALYLCASRSGDGFYEQYFGPGTRLTVT.

This clonotype was seen only a few times. V gene TRBV4-3 combines with J gene TRBJ2-4, with 7 bases identical to TRBD2. Germline values: CDR1 LGHNA, CDR2 YSLEER. The CDR3 consists of 14 residues. J gave up 8 bases and V 0 bases, and 4 bases lay outside the gene matches. CDR3 protein: CASSQDPGRDIQYF. CDR3 nucleotides: TGCGCCAGCAGCCAAGATCCGGGGAGGGACATTCAGTACTTC.

This clonotype appeared a few times. V gene TRBV11-2 combines with J gene TRBJ2-5; D is uncertain. V dropped 5 bases and J dropped 0 bases, with 10 bases sitting between them. Germline CDR1 SGHAT, CDR2 FQNNGV. The CDR3 spans 14 residues. The CDR3 reads CASSPRVYQETQYF. The CDR3 DNA is TGTGCCAGCAGCCCCCGGGTCTACCAAGAGACCCAGTACTTC.

The chain links TRBV2 to TRBJ1-2; weak D call: TRBD1 (6 bases). Germline V lookup: CDR1 SNHLY, CDR2 FYNNEI. V lost 10 bases, J lost 6 bases, and 15 bases lay in between. CDR3 size: 12 residues. As DNA, the CDR3 is TGTGCCACCAGAGGGGGGACGCATGGCTACACCTTC. Translation: CATRGGTHGYTF.

The chain's CDR3 is CASSFSAGRRGYEQYF. The CDR3 bases are TGTGCCAGCAGCTTTTCGGCGGGGCGAAGAGGCTACGAGCAGTACTTC. The chain is built from TRBV5-5 and TRBJ2-7, with D possibly TRBD2 on 6 matching bases. V lost 2 bases and J 3 bases, leaving 18 bases between the germline ends. The length of the CDR3 is 16 residues. Germline V lookup: CDR1 SGHKS, CDR2 YYEKEE (reference sequence).

Only a few counts were recorded for this clonotype. This chain joins TRBV27 and TRBJ2-1; either TRBD1 or TRBD2 may supply D (5 bases each). This CDR3 comprises 14 residues. Germline CDR1 is MNHEY and CDR2 is SMNVEV (reference sequence). Trimming left V 5 bases short and J 1 base short, with 9 bases between. In DNA form, the CDR3 reads TGTGCCAGCAGTCCCGGGGCTTCCTACAATGAGCAGTTCTTC. This gives the protein CASSPGASYNEQFF.

There are a few counts of this clonotype. The V and J genes are TRBV29-1 and TRBJ2-7, with D unresolved. V was trimmed by 5 bases and J by 5 bases, leaving 10 bases between them. The germline V gene has CDR1 SQVTM and CDR2 ANQGSEA. This CDR3 comprises 11 residues. Written as DNA, the CDR3 is TGCAGCGTTTCGGGCGTAGACGAGCAGTACTTC. It is translated as CSVSGVDEQYF.

The gene calls are TRBV21-1 and TRBJ1-5. TRBV21-1 is listed as a pseudogene. There are 16 residues in the CDR3. CDR3 nucleotide sequence: TGTGCCAGCAGCAAAGGTGGCAGGGCTGTTGTTCAGCCCCAGCATTTT. It is translated as CASSKGGRAVVQPQHF.

The rearrangement uses TRBV27 and TRBJ1-1; D perhaps matches TRBD1 (5 bases). Trimming shortened V by 5 bases and J by 5 bases, and 18 bases separated the two germline ends. Germline CDR1 and CDR2: MNHEY and SMNVEV (reference sequence). The CDR3 runs to 15 residues. The CDR3, as DNA: TGTGCCAGCAGTCCCCCCGGCGGGGGAGTAACTGAAGCTTTCTTT. Translation: CASSPPGGGVTEAFF.

This chain uses TRBV20-1 with TRBJ2-1; D is ambiguous. Deletions cut 5 bases from V and 5 bases from J, with 13 bases between. Germline CDR1 DFQATT, CDR2 SNEGSKA (reference sequence). The length of the CDR3 is 13 residues. CDR3 sequence reads: CSAEAMVDNEQFF. CDR3 in DNA: TGCAGTGCTGAGGCCATGGTGGACAATGAGCAGTTCTTC.

The rearrangement uses TRBV25-1 and TRBJ2-5; D not certain. This CDR3 is 13 amino acids long. Germline CDR1 reads MGHDK; CDR2 reads SYGVNS. With 4 bases removed from V and 5 bases from J, the gap between germline ends came to 11 bases. CDR3 sequence reads: CASSAASFETQYF. CDR3 in DNA: TGTGCCAGCAGTGCGGCCAGCTTTGAGACCCAGTACTTC.

This chain uses TRBV19 with TRBJ2-1; D gene uncertain. The CDR3 is made up of 14 amino acids. Trimming shortened V by 8 bases and J by 0 bases, and 11 bases separated the two germline ends. Germline V gene lookup returns CDR1 LNHDA and CDR2 SQIVND (reference sequence). The CDR3 sequence is CASQTDNSYNEQFF. DNA for the CDR3: TGTGCCAGTCAGACTGACAACTCCTACAATGAGCAGTTCTTC.

In its sample, this clonotype was seen a few times. The CDR3 coding sequence is TGTGCCAGCAGCTGGGGGACCGCACGCCGAGGGGCAGATACGCAGTATTTT. Protein product: CASSWGTARRGADTQYF. The chain combines TRBV7-9 with TRBJ2-3; D tentatively fits TRBD1 or TRBD2 (5 bases each). CDR3 length: 17 residues. Germline assignment: CDR1 SEHNR and CDR2 FQNEAQ (reference sequence). V dropped 4 bases and J dropped 4 bases, with 21 bases sitting between them.

This clonotype was found a few times. The V and J genes are TRBV9 and TRBJ2-3, with 11 bases matching TRBD2. Trimming took 2 bases from V and 2 from J; bases not matched to a gene: 7. The CDR3 has 17 amino acids. CDR1 is SGDLS, CDR2 YYNGEE, per germline. In DNA form, the CDR3 reads TGTGCCAGCAGCGTTCTAGCGGGGGGCCTGACCACAGATACGCAGTATTTT. This sequence encodes CASSVLAGGLTTDTQYF. The complete variable domain, with remaining parts taken from reference TRBV9 and TRBJ2-3, reads DSGVTQTPKHLITATGQRVTLRCSPRSGDLSVYWYQQSLDQGLQFLIQYYNGEERAKGNILERFSAQQFPDLHSELNLSSLELGDSALYFCASSVLAGGLTTDTQYFGPGTRLTVL.

The V call is TRBV25-1, the J call TRBJ1-1; a possible D gene is TRBD1 (6 bases). CDR3 size: 14 residues. The V end was cut by 4 bases, the J end by 1 base, with 10 bases between. Germline loops: CDR1 MGHDK, CDR2 SYGVNS. In DNA form, the CDR3 reads TGTGCCAGCAGTGGGACAGTTTGGAACACTGAAGCTTTCTTT. Protein product: CASSGTVWNTEAFF.

The chain uses TRBV24-1 and TRBJ2-7, with 10 bases matching TRBD1. This CDR3 is built from 15 residues. Germline-derived CDR1 and CDR2 are KGHDR and SFDVKD. Trimming at V came to 4 bases and at J to 3 bases, leaving 5 bases not matched to a gene. CDR3 in DNA: TGTGCCACCAGTGAGGGGACAGGGGTGAGCTACGAGCAGTACTTC. This codes for CATSEGTGVSYEQYF.

The gene calls are TRBV7-2 and TRBJ2-5; D may be TRBD2 (6 bases). This CDR3 is built from 14 residues. Deletions cut 1 base from V and 5 bases from J, with 11 bases between. Germline V CDR1 and CDR2: SGHTA, FQGNSA. The CDR3 here is CASSLGLEGETQYF. In DNA, the CDR3 is TGTGCCAGCAGCTTAGGACTAGAGGGGGAGACCCAGTACTTC.

The chain carries TRBV11-3 and TRBJ2-4; D unresolved. Trimming left V 0 bases short and J 3 bases short, with 9 bases between. This CDR3 has 15 residues. Looked up from germline, CDR1 is SGHNT and CDR2 is YENEEA. CDR3 sequence (DNA): TGTGCCAGCAGCTTAGATGCAGTTGTCAAAAACATTCAGTACTTC. It specifies CASSLDAVVKNIQYF.

The V gene is TRBV6-5, the J gene TRBJ1-2, with D unresolved. This CDR3 spans 14 amino acids. Trimming took 6 bases from V and 10 from J, leaving 21 bases between them. Germline V gives CDR1 MNHEY, CDR2 SVGAGI. In DNA form, the CDR3 reads TGTGCCAGCAGATTACTGGACGGCGCCTACGACTACACCTTC. It codes for CASRLLDGAYDYTF.